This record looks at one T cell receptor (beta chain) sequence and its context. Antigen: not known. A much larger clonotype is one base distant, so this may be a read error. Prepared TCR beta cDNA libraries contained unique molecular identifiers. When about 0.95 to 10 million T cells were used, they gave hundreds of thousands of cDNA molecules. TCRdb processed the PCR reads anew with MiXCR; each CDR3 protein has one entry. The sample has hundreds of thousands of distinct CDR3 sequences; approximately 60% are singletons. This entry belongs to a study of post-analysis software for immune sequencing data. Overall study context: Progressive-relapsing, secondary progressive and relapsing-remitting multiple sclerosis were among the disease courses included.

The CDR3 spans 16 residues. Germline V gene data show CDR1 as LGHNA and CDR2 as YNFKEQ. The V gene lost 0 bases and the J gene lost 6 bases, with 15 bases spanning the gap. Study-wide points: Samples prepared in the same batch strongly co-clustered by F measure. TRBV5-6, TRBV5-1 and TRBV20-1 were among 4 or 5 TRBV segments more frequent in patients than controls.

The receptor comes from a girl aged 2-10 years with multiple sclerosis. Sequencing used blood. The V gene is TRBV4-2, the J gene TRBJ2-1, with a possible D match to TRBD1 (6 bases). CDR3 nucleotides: TGTGCCAGCAGCCAAGACCGGACCCCAGGGGCCAATGAGCAGTTCTTC. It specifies CASSQDRTPGANEQFF.